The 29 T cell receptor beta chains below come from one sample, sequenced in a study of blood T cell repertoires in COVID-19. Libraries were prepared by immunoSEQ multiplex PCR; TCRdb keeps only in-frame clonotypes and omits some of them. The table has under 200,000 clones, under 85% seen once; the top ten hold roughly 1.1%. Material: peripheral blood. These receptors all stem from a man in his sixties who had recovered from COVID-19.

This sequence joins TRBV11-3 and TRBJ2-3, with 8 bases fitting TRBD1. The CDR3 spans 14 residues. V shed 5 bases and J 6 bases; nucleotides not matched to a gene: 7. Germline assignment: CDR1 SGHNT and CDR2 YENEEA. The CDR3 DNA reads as TGTGCCAGCAGCCCGCGACAGGGGTTCGATACGCAGTATTTT. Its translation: CASSPRQGFDTQYF.

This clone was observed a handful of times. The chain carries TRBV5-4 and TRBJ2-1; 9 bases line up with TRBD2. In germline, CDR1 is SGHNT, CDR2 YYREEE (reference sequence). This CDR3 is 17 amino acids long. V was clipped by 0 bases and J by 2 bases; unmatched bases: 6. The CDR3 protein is CASSLERRGGPYNEQFF. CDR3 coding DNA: TGTGCCAGCAGCTTGGAGAGGCGGGGGGGACCCTACAATGAGCAGTTCTTC. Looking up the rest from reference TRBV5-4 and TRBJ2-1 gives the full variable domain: ETGVTQSPTHLIKTRGQQVTLRCSSQSGHNTVSWYQQALGQGPQFIFQYYREEENGRGNFPPRFSGLQFPNYSSELNVNALELDDSALYLCASSLERRGGPYNEQFFGPGTRLTVL.

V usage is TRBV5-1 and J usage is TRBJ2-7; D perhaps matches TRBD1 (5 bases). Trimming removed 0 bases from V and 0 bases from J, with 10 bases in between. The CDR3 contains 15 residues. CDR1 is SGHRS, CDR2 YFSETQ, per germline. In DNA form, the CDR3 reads TGCGCCAGCAGCTTGGGGACACCCCTCTCCTACGAGCAGTACTTC. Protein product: CASSLGTPLSYEQYF.

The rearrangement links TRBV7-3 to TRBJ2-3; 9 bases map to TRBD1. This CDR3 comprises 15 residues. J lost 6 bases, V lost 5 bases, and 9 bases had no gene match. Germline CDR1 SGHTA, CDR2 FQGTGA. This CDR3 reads CASSGGTGMRDTQYF. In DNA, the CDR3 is TGTGCCAGCAGCGGGGGGACAGGGATGAGGGATACGCAGTATTTT.

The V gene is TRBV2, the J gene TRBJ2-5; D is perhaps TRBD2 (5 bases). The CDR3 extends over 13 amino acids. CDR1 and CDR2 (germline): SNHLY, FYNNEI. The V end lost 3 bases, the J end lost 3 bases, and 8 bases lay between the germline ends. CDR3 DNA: TGTGCCAGCAGTGAGCGGGTAGAAGAGACCCAGTACTTC. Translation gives CASSERVEETQYF.

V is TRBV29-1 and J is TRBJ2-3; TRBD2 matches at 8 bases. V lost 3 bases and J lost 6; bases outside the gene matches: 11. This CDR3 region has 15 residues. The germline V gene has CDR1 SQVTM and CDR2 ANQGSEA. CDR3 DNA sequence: TGCAGCGTTGAGGGGCGGGGGGCAAGTTTGGATACGCAGTATTTT. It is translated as CSVEGRGASLDTQYF.

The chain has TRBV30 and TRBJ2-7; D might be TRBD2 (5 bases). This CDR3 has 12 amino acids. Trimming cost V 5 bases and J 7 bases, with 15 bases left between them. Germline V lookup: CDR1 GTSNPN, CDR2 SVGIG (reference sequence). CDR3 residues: CAWATGSGEQYF. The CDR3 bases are TGTGCCTGGGCCACGGGATCGGGGGAGCAGTACTTC.

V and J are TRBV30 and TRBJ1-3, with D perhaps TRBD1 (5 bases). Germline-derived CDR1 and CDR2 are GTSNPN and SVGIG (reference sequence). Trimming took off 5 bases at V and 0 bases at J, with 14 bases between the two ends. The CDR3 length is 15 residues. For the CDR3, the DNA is TGTGCCTGGTCCGCAGGGTCGAGCTCTGGAAACACCATATATTTT. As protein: CAWSAGSSSGNTIYF.

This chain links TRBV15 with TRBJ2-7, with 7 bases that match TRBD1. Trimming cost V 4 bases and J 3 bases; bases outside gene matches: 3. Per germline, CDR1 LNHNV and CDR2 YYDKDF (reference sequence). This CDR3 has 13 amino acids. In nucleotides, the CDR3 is TGTGCCACCAGCACAGGGGGATACTACGAGCAGTACTTC. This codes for CATSTGGYYEQYF.

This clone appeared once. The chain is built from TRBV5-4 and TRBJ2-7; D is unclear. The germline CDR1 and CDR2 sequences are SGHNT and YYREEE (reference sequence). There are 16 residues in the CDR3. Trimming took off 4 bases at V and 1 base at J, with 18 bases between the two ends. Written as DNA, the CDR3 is TGTGCCAGCAGCAAAGAAGACATCGATAGATCCTACGAGCAGTACTTC. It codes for CASSKEDIDRSYEQYF. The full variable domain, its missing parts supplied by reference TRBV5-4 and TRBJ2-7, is ETGVTQSPTHLIKTRGQQVTLRCSSQSGHNTVSWYQQALGQGPQFIFQYYREEENGRGNFPPRFSGLQFPNYSSELNVNALELDDSALYLCASSKEDIDRSYEQYFGPGTRLTVT.

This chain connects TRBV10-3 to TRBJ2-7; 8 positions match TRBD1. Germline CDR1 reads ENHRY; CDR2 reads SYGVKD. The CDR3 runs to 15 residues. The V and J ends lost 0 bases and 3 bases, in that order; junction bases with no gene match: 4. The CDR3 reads CAISESGQAGYEQYF. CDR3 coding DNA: TGTGCCATCAGTGAGTCGGGACAGGCCGGCTACGAGCAGTACTTC.

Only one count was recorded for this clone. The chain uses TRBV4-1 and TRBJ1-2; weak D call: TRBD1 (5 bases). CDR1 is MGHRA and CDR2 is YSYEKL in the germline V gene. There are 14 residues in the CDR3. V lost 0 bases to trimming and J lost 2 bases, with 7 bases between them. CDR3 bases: TGCGCCAGCAGCCAAGAACAGGAGAACTATGGCTACACCTTC. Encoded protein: CASSQEQENYGYTF.

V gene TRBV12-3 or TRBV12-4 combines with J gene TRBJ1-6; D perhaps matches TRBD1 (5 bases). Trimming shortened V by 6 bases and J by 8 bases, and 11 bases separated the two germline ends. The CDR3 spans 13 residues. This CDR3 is CASSQGGDSPLHF. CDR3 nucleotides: TGTGCCAGCAGCCAGGGTGGAGATTCACCCCTCCACTTT.

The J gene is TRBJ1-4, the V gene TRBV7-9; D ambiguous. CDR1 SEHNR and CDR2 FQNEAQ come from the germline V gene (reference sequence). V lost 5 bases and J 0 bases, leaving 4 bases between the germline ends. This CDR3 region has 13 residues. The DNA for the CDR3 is TGTGCCAGCAGCGTCGCAACTAATGAAAAACTGTTTTTT. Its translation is CASSVATNEKLFF.

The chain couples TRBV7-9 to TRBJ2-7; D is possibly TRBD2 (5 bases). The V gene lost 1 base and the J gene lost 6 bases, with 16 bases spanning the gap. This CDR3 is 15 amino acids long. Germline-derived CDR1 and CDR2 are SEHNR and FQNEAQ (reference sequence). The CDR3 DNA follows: TGTGCCAGCAGCTTAGGTAGTGGGGTTGGAGGCGAGCAGTACTTC. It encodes CASSLGSGVGGEQYF.

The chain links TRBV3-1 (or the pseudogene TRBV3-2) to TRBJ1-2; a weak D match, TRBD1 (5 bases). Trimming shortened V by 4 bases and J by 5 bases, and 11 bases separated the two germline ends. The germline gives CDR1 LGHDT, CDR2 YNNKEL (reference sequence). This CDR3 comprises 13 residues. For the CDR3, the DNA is TGTGCCAGCAGCCCGGACAATCGTTATGGCTACACCTTC. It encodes CASSPDNRYGYTF.

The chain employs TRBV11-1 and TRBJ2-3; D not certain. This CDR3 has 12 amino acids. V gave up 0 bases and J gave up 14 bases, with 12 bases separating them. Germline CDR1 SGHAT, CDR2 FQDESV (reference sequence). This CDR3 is CASSLALRSLYF. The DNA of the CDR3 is TGTGCCAGCAGCTTAGCCCTCAGATCTCTGTATTTT.

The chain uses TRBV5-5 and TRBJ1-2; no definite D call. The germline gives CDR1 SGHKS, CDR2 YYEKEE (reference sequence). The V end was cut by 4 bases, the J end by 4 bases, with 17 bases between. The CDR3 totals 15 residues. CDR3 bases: TGTGCCAGCAGCCTGAAGGCGGCTGAGGTCTATGGCTACACCTTC. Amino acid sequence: CASSLKAAEVYGYTF.

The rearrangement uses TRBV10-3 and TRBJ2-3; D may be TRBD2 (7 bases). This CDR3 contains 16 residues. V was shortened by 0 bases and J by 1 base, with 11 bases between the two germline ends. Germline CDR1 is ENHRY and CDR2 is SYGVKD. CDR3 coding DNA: TGTGCCATCAGTGAGTCGAGAGGGGGGGGCACAGATACGCAGTATTTT. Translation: CAISESRGGGTDTQYF.

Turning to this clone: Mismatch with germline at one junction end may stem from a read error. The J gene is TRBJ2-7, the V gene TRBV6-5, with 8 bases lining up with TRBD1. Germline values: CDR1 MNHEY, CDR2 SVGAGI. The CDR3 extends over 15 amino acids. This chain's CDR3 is CASSLQGQASHEQYF. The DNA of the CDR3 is TGTGCCAGCAGCCTACAGGGACAGGCCTCCCACGAGCAGTACTTC.

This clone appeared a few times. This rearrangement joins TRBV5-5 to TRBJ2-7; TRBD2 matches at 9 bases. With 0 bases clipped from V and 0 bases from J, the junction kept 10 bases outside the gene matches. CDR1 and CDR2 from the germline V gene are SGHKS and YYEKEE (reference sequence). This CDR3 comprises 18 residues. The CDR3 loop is CASSLEGSGGAFSYEQYF. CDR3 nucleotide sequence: TGTGCCAGCAGCTTGGAGGGTAGCGGGGGAGCCTTCTCCTACGAGCAGTACTTC. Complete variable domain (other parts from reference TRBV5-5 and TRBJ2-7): DAGVTQSPTHLIKTRGQQVTLRCSPISGHKSVSWYQQVLGQGPQFIFQYYEKEERGRGNFPDRFSARQFPNYSSELNVNALLLGDSALYLCASSLEGSGGAFSYEQYFGPGTRLTVT.

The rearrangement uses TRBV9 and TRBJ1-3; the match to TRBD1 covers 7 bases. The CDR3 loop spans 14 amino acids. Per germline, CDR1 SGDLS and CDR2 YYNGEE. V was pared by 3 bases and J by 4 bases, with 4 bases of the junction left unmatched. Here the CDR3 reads CASSASTGGNTIYF. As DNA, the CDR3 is TGTGCCAGCAGCGCCTCGACAGGGGGAAACACCATATATTTT.

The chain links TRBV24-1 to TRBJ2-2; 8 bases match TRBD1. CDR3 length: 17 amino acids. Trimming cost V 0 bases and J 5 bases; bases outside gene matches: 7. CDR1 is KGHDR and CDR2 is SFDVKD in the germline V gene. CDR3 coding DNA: TGTGCCACCAGTGATTTGCCCGGACAGGGTGCAACCGGGGAGCTGTTTTTT. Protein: CATSDLPGQGATGELFF.

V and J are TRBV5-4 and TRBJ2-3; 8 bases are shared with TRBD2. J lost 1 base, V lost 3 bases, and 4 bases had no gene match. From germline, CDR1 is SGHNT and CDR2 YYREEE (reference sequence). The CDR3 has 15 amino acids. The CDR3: CASSYGTRRTDTQYF. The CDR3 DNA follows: TGTGCCAGCAGCTACGGGACTAGACGCACAGATACGCAGTATTTT.

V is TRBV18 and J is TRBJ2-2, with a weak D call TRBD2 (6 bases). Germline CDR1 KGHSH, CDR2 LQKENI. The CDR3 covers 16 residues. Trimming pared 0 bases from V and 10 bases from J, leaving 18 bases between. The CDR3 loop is CASSPPARDSGVELFF. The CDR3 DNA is TGTGCCAGCTCACCACCGGCCCGGGACTCGGGAGTGGAGCTGTTTTTT.

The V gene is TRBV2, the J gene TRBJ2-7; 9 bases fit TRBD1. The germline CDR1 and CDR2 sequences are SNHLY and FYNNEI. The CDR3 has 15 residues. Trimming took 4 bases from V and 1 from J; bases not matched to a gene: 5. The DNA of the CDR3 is TGTGCCAGCAGTGCTACCGGGACAGGGTCCTACGAGCAGTACTTC. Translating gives CASSATGTGSYEQYF.

This chain's CDR3 is CATSRSGEYTGELFF. CDR3 nucleotide sequence: TGTGCCACCAGCAGAAGCGGGGAGTACACCGGGGAGCTGTTTTTT. The chain combines TRBV15 with TRBJ2-2, with TRBD2 identical over 7 bases. Germline CDR1 reads LNHNV; CDR2 reads YYDKDF (reference sequence). The CDR3 consists of 15 residues. The junction had 3 bases not matched to a gene; V was cut back by 2 bases and J by 3 bases. The whole variable domain, remainder taken from reference TRBV15 and TRBJ2-2, is DAMVIQNPRYQVTQFGKPVTLSCSQTLNHNVMYWYQQKSSQAPKLLFHYYDKDFNNEADTPDNFQSRRPNTSFCFLDIRSPGLGDTAMYLCATSRSGEYTGELFFGEGSRLTVL.

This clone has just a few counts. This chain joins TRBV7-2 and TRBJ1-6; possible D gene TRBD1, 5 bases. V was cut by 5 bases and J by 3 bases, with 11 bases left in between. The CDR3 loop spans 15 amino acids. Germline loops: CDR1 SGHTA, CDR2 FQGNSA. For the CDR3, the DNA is TGTGCCAGCAGCCCGACAGTGAACTATAATTCACCCCTCCACTTT. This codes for CASSPTVNYNSPLHF.

CDR3 nucleotide sequence: TGTGCCAGCAGTGAAGCGTCGGCGGGACTCGGGCAGGCGATGAACACTGAAGCTTTCTTT. It yields the protein CASSEASAGLGQAMNTEAFF. The chain has TRBV2 and TRBJ1-1; a possible D gene is TRBD1 (5 bases). Germline V lookup: CDR1 SNHLY, CDR2 FYNNEI. This CDR3 contains 20 residues. V was clipped by 0 bases and J by 0 bases, with 23 bases between them. Looking up the rest from reference TRBV2 and TRBJ1-1 gives the full variable domain: EPEVTQTPSHQVTQMGQEVILRCVPISNHLYFYWYRQILGQKVEFLVSFYNNEISEKSEIFDDQFSVERPDGSNFTLKIRSTKLEDSAMYFCASSEASAGLGQAMNTEAFFGQGTRLTVV.